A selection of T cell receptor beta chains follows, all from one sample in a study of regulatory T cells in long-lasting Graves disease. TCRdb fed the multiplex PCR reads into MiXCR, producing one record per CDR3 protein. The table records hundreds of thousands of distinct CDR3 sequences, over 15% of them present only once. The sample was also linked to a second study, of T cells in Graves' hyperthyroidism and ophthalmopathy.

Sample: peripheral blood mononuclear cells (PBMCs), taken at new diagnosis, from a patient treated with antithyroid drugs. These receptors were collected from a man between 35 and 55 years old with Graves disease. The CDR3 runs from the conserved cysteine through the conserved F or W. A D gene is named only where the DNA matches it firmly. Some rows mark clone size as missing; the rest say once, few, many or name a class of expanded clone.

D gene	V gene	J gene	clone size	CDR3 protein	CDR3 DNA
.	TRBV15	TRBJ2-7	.	CATSREGFSYEQYF	TGTGCCACCAGCAGAGAGGGCTTCTCCTACGAGCAGTACTTC
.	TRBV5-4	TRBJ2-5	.	CASSLSRAETQYF	TGTGCCAGCAGCTTGAGCAGGGCGGAGACCCAGTACTTC
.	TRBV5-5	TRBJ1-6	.	CASSLSARDFSPLHF	TGTGCCAGCAGCTTGTCGGCCAGGGATTTTTCACCCCTCCACTTT
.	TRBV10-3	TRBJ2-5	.	CATNSGTQETQYF	TGTGCCACGAATTCCGGGACTCAAGAGACCCAGTACTTC
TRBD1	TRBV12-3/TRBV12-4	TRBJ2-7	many	CASSFFAPSTGRPYEQYF	TGTGCCAGCAGTTTTTTCGCACCTTCGACAGGGCGCCCCTACGAGCAGTACTTC
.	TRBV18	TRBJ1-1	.	CASSPGPQGEAFF	TGTGCCAGCTCACCAGGCCCACAGGGTGAAGCTTTCTTT
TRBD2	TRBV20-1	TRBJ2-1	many	CSARDQTSGGFNEQFF	TGCAGTGCTAGAGATCAAACTAGCGGGGGATTCAATGAGCAGTTCTTC
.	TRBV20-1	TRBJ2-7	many	CSAIRQGSEQYF	TGCAGTGCTATTAGGCAGGGTAGCGAGCAGTACTTC
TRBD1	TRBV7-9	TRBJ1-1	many	CASSARTGVNTEAFF	TGTGCCAGCAGCGCCCGGACAGGGGTGAACACTGAAGCTTTCTTT
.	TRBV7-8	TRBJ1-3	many	CASSPKPRGETGNTIYF	TGTGCCAGCAGCCCGAAGCCAAGGGGGGAAACTGGAAACACCATATATTTT
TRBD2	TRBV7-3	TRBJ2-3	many	CASSQIAGGTDTQYF	TGTGCCAGCAGCCAAATAGCGGGGGGCACAGATACGCAGTATTTT
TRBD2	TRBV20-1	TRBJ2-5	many	CSASSGGGQETQYF	TGCAGTGCTAGTTCGGGGGGGGGCCAAGAGACCCAGTACTTC
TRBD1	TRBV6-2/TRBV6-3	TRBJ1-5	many	CASSYPTGVGQPQHF	TGTGCCAGCAGTTACCCGACAGGGGTCGGTCAGCCCCAGCATTTT
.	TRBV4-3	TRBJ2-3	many	CASSRSLRDTQYF	TGCGCCAGCAGCCGGAGTCTGAGGGATACGCAGTATTTT
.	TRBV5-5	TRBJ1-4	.	CASSPMPGSNEKLFF	TGTGCCAGCAGCCCCATGCCAGGATCTAATGAAAAACTGTTTTTT
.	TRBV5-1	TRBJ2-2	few	CASSLTQGLGTGELFF	TGCGCCAGCAGCTTAACACAGGGTTTAGGGACCGGGGAGCTGTTTTTT
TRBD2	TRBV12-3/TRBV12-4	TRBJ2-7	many	CASLSSGENYEQYF	TGTGCCAGCCTTTCTAGCGGGGAAAACTACGAGCAGTACTTC
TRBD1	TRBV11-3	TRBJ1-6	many	CASSEGQGSYNSPLHF	TGTGCCAGCAGCGAGGGACAGGGGAGCTATAATTCACCCCTCCACTTT
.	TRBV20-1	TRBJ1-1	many	CSARVGAMNTEAFF	TGCAGTGCTAGAGTCGGCGCCATGAACACTGAAGCTTTCTTT
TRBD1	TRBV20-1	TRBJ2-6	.	CSARAGLGTGGPGANVLTF	TGCAGTGCTAGAGCAGGTCTTGGGACAGGGGGGCCTGGGGCCAACGTCCTGACTTTC
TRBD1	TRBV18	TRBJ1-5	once	CASSPIASIGQGGQPQHF	TGTGCCAGCTCACCAATTGCCTCAATCGGACAGGGTGGACAGCCCCAGCATTTT
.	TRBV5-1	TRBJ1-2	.	CASSPIDYGYTF	TGCGCCAGCAGCCCAATCGACTATGGCTACACCTTC
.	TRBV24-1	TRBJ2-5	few	CATSYPGEETQYF	TGTGCCACCAGCTACCCAGGGGAAGAGACCCAGTACTTC
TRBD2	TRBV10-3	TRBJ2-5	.	CAIRGSSGGARGETQYF	TGTGCCATCAGAGGGTCTAGCGGGGGGGCTCGGGGAGAGACCCAGTACTTC
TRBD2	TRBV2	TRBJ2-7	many	CASSEAGLAGLREQYF	TGTGCCAGCAGTGAAGCCGGACTAGCGGGTTTGCGCGAGCAGTACTTC
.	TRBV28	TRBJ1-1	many	CASSLWPTGEAFF	TGTGCCAGCAGTTTATGGCCCACGGGTGAAGCTTTCTTT
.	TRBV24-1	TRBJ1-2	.	CATSDSTRNYGYTF	TGTGCCACCAGTGATTCCACAAGAAACTATGGCTACACCTTC
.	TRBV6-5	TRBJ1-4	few	CASSYAGPNEKLFF	TGTGCCAGCAGTTACGCGGGTCCCAATGAAAAACTGTTTTTT
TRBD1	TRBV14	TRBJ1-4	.	CASSRNRGAGEKLFF	TGTGCCAGCAGCCGTAACAGGGGGGCGGGTGAAAAACTGTTTTTT
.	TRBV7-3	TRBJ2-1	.	CASSQTVEDNEQFF	TGTGCCAGCAGCCAGACAGTGGAGGACAATGAGCAGTTCTTC
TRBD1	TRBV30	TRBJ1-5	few	CASSTGDSGQPQHF	TGTGCCTCATCTACAGGGGACTCGGGTCAGCCCCAGCATTTT
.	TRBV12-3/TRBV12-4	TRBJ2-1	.	CASSLGQGGPNEQFF	TGTGCCAGCAGCCTCGGGCAGGGTGGGCCAAATGAGCAGTTCTTC
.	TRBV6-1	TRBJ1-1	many	CASRAGPPRDTEAFF	TGTGCCAGCAGAGCCGGGCCCCCCCGGGACACTGAAGCTTTCTTT
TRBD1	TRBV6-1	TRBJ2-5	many	CASSEATTGVRETQYF	TGTGCCAGCAGTGAAGCTACGACAGGGGTCAGGGAGACCCAGTACTTC
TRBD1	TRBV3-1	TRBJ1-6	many	CASSIQGANSPLHF	TGTGCCAGCAGCATACAGGGGGCGAATTCACCCCTCCACTTT
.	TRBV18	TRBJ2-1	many	CASSPGGAGNNEQFF	TGTGCCAGCTCACCAGGGGGCGCCGGGAATAATGAGCAGTTCTTC
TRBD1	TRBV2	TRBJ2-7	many	CASSDRGHEQYF	TGTGCCAGCAGCGACAGGGGACACGAGCAGTACTTC